These 25 T cell receptor beta chains were all obtained from the same sample, sequenced in a study of PD-1 blockade in classical Hodgkin lymphoma. The table came from immunoSEQ multiplex PCR; TCRdb's copy has only in-frame clones and leaves some out. This table has 25,000 to 30,000 clones, around three quarters appearing once. Stated time point: cycle 4 day 1 (C4D1), after 6 weeks of nivolumab. The patients all showed relapse after autologous stem cell transplantation, while their brentuximab vedotin exposure varied. Sequenced here: peripheral blood mononuclear cells (PBMCs), sampled before the fourth cycle of nivolumab. The source of these receptors is a human donor with classical Hodgkin lymphoma.

This chain connects TRBV9 to TRBJ2-3; perhaps TRBD1 as D (5 bases). V lost 6 bases, J lost 3 bases, and 17 bases lay in between. The CDR3 consists of 15 residues. The germline V gene has CDR1 SGDLS and CDR2 YYNGEE. The CDR3 sequence is CASTHDDSPTDTQYF. The CDR3, as DNA: TGTGCCAGCACCCACGACGACAGTCCTACAGATACGCAGTATTTT.

This sequence joins TRBV9 and TRBJ1-2; the match to TRBD1 covers 8 bases. The CDR3 spans 15 residues. Germline loops: CDR1 SGDLS, CDR2 YYNGEE. V lost 0 bases and J lost 2; bases outside the gene matches: 3. This chain's CDR3 is CASSVGAGGNYGYTF. CDR3 coding DNA: TGTGCCAGCAGCGTAGGTGCAGGGGGCAACTATGGCTACACCTTC.

This clone occurred a few times. Here the CDR3 reads CASSYAGNQPQHF. The CDR3 DNA follows: TGTGCCAGCAGTTACGCCGGGAATCAGCCCCAGCATTTT. This chain links TRBV6-5 with TRBJ1-5; the D is unclear. The CDR3 length is 13 residues. Trimming removed 2 bases at V and 4 bases at J, with 6 bases between. The V gene's germline CDR1 is MNHEY and CDR2 SVGAGI.

This chain connects TRBV13 to TRBJ1-4, with unresolved D. CDR3 length equals 17 residues. Germline V gene lookup returns CDR1 PRHDT and CDR2 FYEKMQ (reference sequence). V dropped 2 bases and J dropped 2 bases, with 15 bases sitting between them. The chain's CDR3 is CASSLTGPLRTNEKLFF. In DNA, the CDR3 is TGTGCCAGCAGCTTAACGGGCCCCCTGAGGACTAATGAAAAACTGTTTTTT.

This chain joins TRBV6-6 and TRBJ1-1; 7 positions agree with TRBD1. V lost 6 bases and J lost 1; bases outside the gene matches: 11. The germline CDR1 and CDR2 sequences are MNHNY and SVGAGI (reference sequence). This CDR3 contains 16 residues. The CDR3 bases are TGTGCCAGCAGCACACTACAAGGGGGCCGGAACACTGAAGCTTTCTTT. Protein product: CASSTLQGGRNTEAFF.

J is TRBJ2-1 and V is TRBV7-2, with no clear D. There are 13 residues in the CDR3. The ends were cut back, 5 bases at V and 10 bases at J, with 15 bases in the middle. Germline V gene data show CDR1 as SGHTA and CDR2 as FQGNSA. The CDR3 region has the DNA TGTGCCAGCAGCCCCGGACCCAGCCGCGAGCAGTTCTTC. It encodes CASSPGPSREQFF.

Written as DNA, the CDR3 is TGTGCCAGCTCCGGGACAACGAACACCGGGGAGCTGTTTTTT. Protein product: CASSGTTNTGELFF. The chain links TRBV2 to TRBJ2-2; D is possibly TRBD1 (6 bases). CDR1 and CDR2 from the germline V gene are SNHLY and FYNNEI. The CDR3 extends over 14 amino acids. Trimming took off 8 bases at V and 0 bases at J, with 10 bases between the two ends.

The V and J genes are TRBV7-9 and TRBJ2-7, with TRBD1 identical over 10 bases. This CDR3 region has 14 residues. Germline V CDR1 and CDR2: SEHNR, FQNEAQ (reference sequence). Germline trimming cut 5 bases from V and 6 bases from J; bases unmatched to any gene: 7. DNA for the CDR3: TGTGCCAGCAGCCTGGGACAGGGGTTACGCGAGCAGTACTTC. Translating it yields CASSLGQGLREQYF. The full variable domain, with the rest looked up from reference TRBV7-9 and TRBJ2-7, is DTGVSQNPRHKITKRGQNVTFRCDPISEHNRLYWYRQTLGQGPEFLTYFQNEAQLEKSRLLSDRFSAERPKGSFSTLEIQRTEQGDSAMYLCASSLGQGLREQYFGPGTRLTVT.

The V gene is TRBV5-1, the J gene TRBJ2-7, with 12 bases aligning to TRBD2. Germline V gene data show CDR1 as SGHRS and CDR2 as YFSETQ. This CDR3 region has 18 residues. Trimming removed 3 bases from V and 4 bases from J; junction bases left unmatched: 14. CDR3 amino acids: CASSWRPPSGRDYYEQYF. The CDR3 DNA follows: TGCGCCAGCAGCTGGCGCCCACCTAGCGGGAGGGACTATTACGAGCAGTACTTC.

This chain joins TRBV9 and TRBJ2-6; 10 positions agree with TRBD2. CDR1 SGDLS and CDR2 YYNGEE come from the germline V gene. The V gene end was trimmed by 3 bases and the J gene end by 3 bases; junction bases not matched to a gene: 9. The CDR3 is 18 amino acids. The CDR3 DNA reads TGTGCCAGCAGCGAACGACTAGCGGGCCACCTTGGGGCCAACGTCCTGACTTTC. Its translation is CASSERLAGHLGANVLTF.

The V and J genes are TRBV6-5 and TRBJ1-5; a weak D match, TRBD1 (5 bases). The CDR3 loop spans 13 amino acids. Per germline, CDR1 MNHEY and CDR2 SVGAGI. V shed 6 bases and J shed 4 bases, with 10 bases lying between them. The CDR3 DNA sequence: TGTGCCAGCAGCCCCCGGACAAATCAGCCCCAGCATTTT. Translating it yields CASSPRTNQPQHF.

The chain uses TRBV10-3 and TRBJ2-5; perhaps D is TRBD1 or TRBD2 (5 bases each). The CDR3 contains 16 residues. CDR1 ENHRY and CDR2 SYGVKD come from the germline V gene. The V end lost 10 bases, the J end lost 1 base, and 22 bases lay between the germline ends. The CDR3 DNA follows: TGTGCCACCGCAACCGGGACGGTGGGGGTCCAAGAGACCCAGTACTTC. Translation: CATATGTVGVQETQYF.

This chain connects TRBV5-1 to TRBJ2-7; TRBD2 matches at 8 bases. Germline CDR1 and CDR2: SGHRS and YFSETQ. The CDR3 length is 15 residues. V lost 5 bases, J lost 4 bases, and 11 bases stayed unmatched. The CDR3 loop reads CASRQDYSGVYEQYF. As DNA, the CDR3 is TGCGCCAGCAGACAAGACTATAGCGGGGTTTACGAGCAGTACTTC.

This clone was seen only a few times. The chain uses TRBV7-9 and TRBJ2-1; possible D gene TRBD2, 6 bases. Per the germline V gene, CDR1 is SEHNR and CDR2 is FQNEAQ (reference sequence). V lost 0 bases and J 5 bases, leaving 14 bases between the germline ends. This CDR3 is built from 16 residues. The DNA of the CDR3 is TGTGCCAGCAGCTTAGCAGTGGTAGCGGTTCACAATGAGCAGTTCTTC. Translated: CASSLAVVAVHNEQFF.

This sequence joins TRBV6-4 and TRBJ2-2, with TRBD2 matching 9 bases. With V trimmed by 6 bases and J by 4 bases, 9 bases remained unmatched. CDR1 and CDR2 (germline): MRHNA, SNTAGT. This CDR3 has 16 residues. CDR3 region: CASRKIAGVGTGELFF. CDR3 DNA: TGTGCCAGCAGAAAAATAGCGGGAGTGGGCACCGGGGAGCTGTTTTTT.

The gene calls are TRBV18 and TRBJ1-2; the D gene is possibly TRBD1 (5 bases). The germline V gene encodes CDR1 KGHSH and CDR2 LQKENI. V lost 0 bases and J 6 bases, leaving 17 bases between the germline ends. The CDR3 has 16 amino acids. CDR3 nucleotides: TGTGCCAGCTCACCACCGAGGGTAGGGGCGCTTCATGGCTACACCTTC. Translating it yields CASSPPRVGALHGYTF.

V gene TRBV11-2 combines with J gene TRBJ2-7; perhaps TRBD1 as D (5 bases). Trimming cost V 1 base and J 3 bases, with 13 bases left between them. The CDR3 length is 15 residues. Germline CDR1 is SGHAT and CDR2 is FQNNGV. CDR3 region: CASSLVSLTGYEQYF. DNA of the CDR3: TGTGCCAGCAGCTTAGTTAGCCTTACAGGCTACGAGCAGTACTTC.

The chain employs TRBV27 and TRBJ2-1, with TRBD2 matching 9 bases. The junction had 3 bases not matched to a gene; V was cut back by 6 bases and J by 3 bases. This CDR3 spans 14 amino acids. CDR1 is MNHEY and CDR2 is SMNVEV in the germline V gene (reference sequence). Here the CDR3 DNA reads TGTGCCAGCAGGGCGGGAGGGTTCTACAATGAGCAGTTCTTC. Translating it yields CASRAGGFYNEQFF.

The CDR3 loop is CASSSNQETQYF. In DNA form, the CDR3 reads TGTGCCAGCAGCTCCAACCAAGAGACCCAGTACTTC. The chain combines TRBV7-2 with TRBJ2-5, with unresolved D. The ends were cut back, 4 bases at V and 0 bases at J, with 3 bases in the middle. The germline V gene has CDR1 SGHTA and CDR2 FQGNSA. The length of the CDR3 is 12 residues.

V gene TRBV5-1 combines with J gene TRBJ1-1; D might be TRBD1 (6 bases). This CDR3 comprises 14 residues. Trimming shortened V by 4 bases and J by 7 bases, and 17 bases separated the two germline ends. The germline V gene encodes CDR1 SGHRS and CDR2 YFSETQ. CDR3 residues: CASSPLGAGIEAFF. CDR3 nucleotides: TGCGCCAGCAGCCCCCTGGGGGCCGGCATTGAAGCTTTCTTT.

This sequence joins TRBV18 and TRBJ1-4; D ambiguous. Germline lookup yields CDR1 KGHSH and CDR2 LQKENI. V gave up 1 base and J gave up 5 bases, with 5 bases separating them. The CDR3 runs to 13 residues. CDR3 residues: CASSPLVNEKLFF. Written as DNA, the CDR3 is TGTGCCAGCTCACCACTTGTCAATGAAAAACTGTTTTTT.

The chain uses TRBV21-1 and TRBJ2-7; the D call in the table, TRBD2, was not verified against the DNA. TRBV21-1 is reported as a pseudogene. The CDR3 totals 13 residues. Here the CDR3 reads CASKRGTSYEQYF. The CDR3 region has the DNA TGTGCCAGCAAACGGGGGACTAGCTACGAGCAGTACTTC.

The V call is TRBV5-1, the J call TRBJ2-3; TRBD2 agrees at 8 bases. Germline assignment: CDR1 SGHRS and CDR2 YFSETQ. The CDR3 spans 15 residues. V lost 3 bases and J lost 0; bases outside the gene matches: 3. CDR3 DNA: TGCGCCAGCAGCTCCTTAGCGGGAAGCACAGATACGCAGTATTTT. Amino acid sequence: CASSSLAGSTDTQYF.

J is TRBJ1-2 and V is TRBV28; D unclear. Trimming cost V 8 bases and J 5 bases, with 12 bases left between them. The CDR3 has 12 residues. The germline V gene encodes CDR1 MDHEN and CDR2 SYDVKM. The CDR3 here is CASLAGLYGYTF. The DNA for the CDR3 is TGTGCCAGCCTGGCAGGTTTATATGGCTACACCTTC.

This chain connects TRBV2 to TRBJ2-2; D remains ambiguous. V lost 1 base and J lost 6, with 3 bases in between. CDR1 and CDR2 (germline): SNHLY, FYNNEI. This CDR3 region has 12 residues. As DNA, the CDR3 is TGTGCCAGCAGTGAAGAAGCCGGGGAGCTGTTTTTT. Translated, it gives CASSEEAGELFF.